The 12 T cell receptor beta chains below come from one sample, sequenced in a study of T-cell memory formation after mild COVID-19. Using its own MiXCR run on the 5' RACE reads, TCRdb lists one record per CDR3 protein. The table records 45,000 to 50,000 distinct CDR3 sequences, roughly 7% of them present only once. The specimen sequenced was PBMCs or a T cell subset sorted from them (not recorded which). All receptors come from a man in his late teens or twenties who had mild COVID-19 (a few samples of this study predate the infection). Cell type and time point are not known.

This sequence joins TRBV5-3 and TRBJ2-2; D possibly corresponds to TRBD1 (5 bases). TRBV5-3 falls under the ORF class, with uncertain function. The V and J ends lost 0 bases and 1 base respectively, with 16 bases between them. CDR3 length: 18 amino acids. The CDR3 reads CARSLAGQGSENTGELFF. For the CDR3, the DNA is TGTGCCAGAAGCTTGGCCGGGCAGGGCTCCGAGAACACCGGGGAGCTGTTTTTT.

The table lists this clonotype with many counts. J is TRBJ2-1 and V is TRBV20-1, with D unresolved. Trimming pared 1 base from V and 9 bases from J, leaving 13 bases between. CDR1 DFQATT and CDR2 SNEGSKA come from the germline V gene (reference sequence). The CDR3 runs 13 residues. CDR3 sequence: CSARAPNVAEQFF. Here the CDR3 DNA reads TGCAGTGCTAGAGCTCCCAATGTGGCTGAGCAGTTCTTC.

This clonotype was found a few times. The CDR3 DNA is TGCGCCAGCAGCCAAGAAGTAAACCAGGGGGCAGGTGGCTACACCTTC. This codes for CASSQEVNQGAGGYTF. The chain combines TRBV4-3 with TRBJ1-2, with TRBD1 identical over 8 bases. In germline, CDR1 is LGHNA, CDR2 YSLEER. Trimming at V came to 0 bases and at J to 7 bases, leaving 10 bases not matched to a gene. The CDR3 spans 16 residues.

This clonotype showed up many times. The chain joins TRBV7-9 to TRBJ2-7, with 8 nucleotides matching TRBD1. This CDR3 comprises 13 residues. CDR1 and CDR2 from the germline V gene are SEHNR and FQNEAQ (reference sequence). Trimming at V came to 4 bases and at J to 9 bases, leaving 8 bases not matched to a gene. The chain's CDR3 is CASSSRPGTGQYF. Here the CDR3 DNA reads TGTGCCAGCAGCTCTCGGCCCGGGACAGGGCAGTACTTC.

The chain has TRBV6-2 or TRBV6-3 and TRBJ1-5, with D possibly TRBD1 on 6 matching bases. Trimming stripped 6 bases from V and 1 base from J, with 10 bases between. The CDR3 runs to 14 residues. Per germline, CDR1 MNHEY and CDR2 SVGEGT. The CDR3 spells CASSLQGSNQPQHF. In DNA, the CDR3 is TGTGCCAGCAGCCTACAGGGAAGCAATCAGCCCCAGCATTTT.

This clonotype has only a few counts. The chain links TRBV10-3 to TRBJ1-1; D is uncertain. CDR3 length: 14 residues. CDR1 is ENHRY, CDR2 SYGVKD, per germline. The germline V and J ends were trimmed by 6 bases and 4 bases, with 15 bases remaining between them. DNA of the CDR3: TGTGCCATCAGAGGGAACCTCGACATCACTGAAGCTTTCTTT. Amino acid sequence: CAIRGNLDITEAFF.

The chain employs TRBV5-6 and TRBJ1-4, with TRBD1 matching over 10 bases. The CDR3 totals 13 residues. The germline V gene has CDR1 SGHDT and CDR2 YYEEEE. Trimming cost V 4 bases and J 10 bases; bases outside gene matches: 4. CDR3 sequence: CASSLRDRGKLFF. CDR3 in DNA: TGTGCCAGCAGCCTTCGGGACAGGGGAAAACTGTTTTTT.

The chain links TRBV6-6 to TRBJ1-4; D gene ambiguous. The CDR3 length is 14 residues. The germline CDR1 and CDR2 sequences are MNHNY and SVGAGI (reference sequence). Trimming left V 7 bases short and J 4 bases short, with 13 bases between. This CDR3 is CASTAGLRNEKLFF. CDR3 sequence (DNA): TGTGCCAGCACTGCTGGCCTACGTAATGAAAAACTGTTTTTT.

The chain has TRBV20-1 and TRBJ1-4, with TRBD1 matching 7 bases. The CDR3 has 12 residues. V dropped 3 bases and J dropped 5; count of bases not matched to a gene: 0. Germline CDR1 and CDR2: DFQATT and SNEGSKA (reference sequence). Here the CDR3 reads CSARTGNEKLFF. The CDR3 DNA sequence: TGCAGTGCTAGGACAGGGAATGAAAAACTGTTTTTT.

At least ten counts were recorded for this clonotype. The chain has TRBV6-2 or TRBV6-3 and TRBJ1-5, with 9 bases matching TRBD1. After removal of 8 bases from V and 7 bases from J, the junction contained 3 bases not matched to a gene. CDR1 and CDR2 (germline): MNHEY, SVGEGT. CDR3 length: 12 residues. The DNA of the CDR3 is TGTGCCAGCCGGACAGGGGAACAGCCCCAGCATTTT. It translates to CASRTGEQPQHF.

This clonotype was seen repeatedly, ten times or more. The V call is TRBV7-3, the J call TRBJ2-2, with D uncertain. CDR3 size: 15 residues. Germline lookup yields CDR1 SGHTA and CDR2 FQGTGA. V was clipped by 2 bases and J by 1 base, with 8 bases between them. The CDR3: CASSLFYGNTGELFF. In DNA form, the CDR3 reads TGTGCCAGCAGCTTATTTTACGGGAACACCGGGGAGCTGTTTTTT.

CDR3 bases: TGTGCCAGCAGCCTCGCCGAAGGGCAGTATTTT. It translates to CASSLAEGQYF. The genes are TRBV7-9 and TRBJ2-3; D unclear. Deletions cut 5 bases from V and 11 bases from J, with 11 bases between. There are 11 residues in the CDR3. Looked up from germline, CDR1 is SEHNR and CDR2 is FQNEAQ (reference sequence).